The present T cell receptor (beta chain) was sequenced within a study of T cells in Graves' hyperthyroidism and ophthalmopathy. General observations from the study: Model predictions of ophthalmopathy came a median around 7.1 months before onset. Among thyroid clonotypes expanded above 0.001, most also appeared in blood. Stable hyperthyroidism was separated from ophthalmopathy by a model based on 13 V-J features.

Researchers amplified the TCR beta CDR3 regions from RNA transcripts. Carried out on the TCR CDR3, a first-round RT-PCR used the HTBI primer set. TCRdb fed the multiplex PCR reads into MiXCR, producing one record per CDR3 protein. The sample lists around 800,000 distinct CDR3 sequences, roughly 40% occurring once. V lost 7 bases and J 3 bases, leaving 15 bases between the germline ends. Germline V gene lookup returns CDR1 SNHLY and CDR2 FYNNEI. This CDR3 contains 15 residues. This clonotype has more than one count but fewer than ten. The antigen remains undetermined. Material for sequencing was blood. V and J are TRBV2 and TRBJ1-4, with D unclear. This receptor was identified in a man between 18 and 35 years old with Graves' hyperthyroidism. The CDR3: CASNRDLNSNEKLFF. The DNA of the CDR3 is TGTGCCAGCAACCGAGACTTGAATTCTAATGAAAAACTGTTTTTT.